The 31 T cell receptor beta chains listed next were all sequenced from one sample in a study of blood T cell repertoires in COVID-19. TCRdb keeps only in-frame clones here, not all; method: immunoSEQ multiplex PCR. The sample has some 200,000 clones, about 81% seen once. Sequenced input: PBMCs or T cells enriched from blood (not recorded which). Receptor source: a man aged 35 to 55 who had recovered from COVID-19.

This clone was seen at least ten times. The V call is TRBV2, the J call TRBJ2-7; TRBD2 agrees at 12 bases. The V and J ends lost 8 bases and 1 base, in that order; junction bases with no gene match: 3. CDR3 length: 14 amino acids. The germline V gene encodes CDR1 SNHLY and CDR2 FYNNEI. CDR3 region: CASRTSGMSYEQYF. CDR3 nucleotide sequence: TGTGCCAGCCGGACTAGCGGGATGTCCTACGAGCAGTACTTC.

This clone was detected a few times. The DNA of the CDR3 is TGTGCCAGCAGCTTAAACCCCGCCAGGGGCGGTGGCTACACCTTC. Encoded protein: CASSLNPARGGGYTF. The V call is TRBV7-3, the J call TRBJ1-2, with D perhaps TRBD1 (6 bases). This CDR3 is built from 15 residues. With 1 base removed from V and 7 bases from J, the gap between germline ends came to 16 bases. Germline CDR1 and CDR2: SGHTA and FQGTGA.

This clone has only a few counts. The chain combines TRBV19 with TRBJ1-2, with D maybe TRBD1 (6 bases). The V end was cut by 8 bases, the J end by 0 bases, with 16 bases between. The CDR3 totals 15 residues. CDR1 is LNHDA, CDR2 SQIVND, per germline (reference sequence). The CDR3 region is CASRSDRIANYGYTF. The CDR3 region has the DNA TGTGCCAGTCGCTCCGACAGGATTGCTAACTATGGCTACACCTTC.

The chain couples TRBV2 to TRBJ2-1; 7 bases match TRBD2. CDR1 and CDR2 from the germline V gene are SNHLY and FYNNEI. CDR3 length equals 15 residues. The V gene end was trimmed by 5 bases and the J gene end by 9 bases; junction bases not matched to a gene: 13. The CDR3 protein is CASSNQASGRGEQFF. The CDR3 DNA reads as TGTGCCAGCAGTAATCAAGCTAGCGGAAGGGGTGAGCAGTTCTTC. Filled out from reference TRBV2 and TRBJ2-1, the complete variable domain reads EPEVTQTPSHQVTQMGQEVILRCVPISNHLYFYWYRQILGQKVEFLVSFYNNEISEKSEIFDDQFSVERPDGSNFTLKIRSTKLEDSAMYFCASSNQASGRGEQFFGPGTRLTVL.

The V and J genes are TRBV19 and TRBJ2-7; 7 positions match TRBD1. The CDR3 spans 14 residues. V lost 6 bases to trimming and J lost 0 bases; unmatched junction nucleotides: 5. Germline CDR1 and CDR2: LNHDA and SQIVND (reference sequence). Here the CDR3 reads CASRAQGSSYEQYF. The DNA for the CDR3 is TGTGCCAGTAGAGCACAGGGGAGCTCCTACGAGCAGTACTTC.

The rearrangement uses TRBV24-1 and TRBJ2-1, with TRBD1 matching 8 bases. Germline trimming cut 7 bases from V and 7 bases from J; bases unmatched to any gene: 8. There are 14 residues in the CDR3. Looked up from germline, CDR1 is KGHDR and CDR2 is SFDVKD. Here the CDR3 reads CATSDRGRGNEQFF. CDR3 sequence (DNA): TGTGCCACCAGCGACAGGGGCCGGGGTAATGAGCAGTTCTTC.

CDR3 in amino acids: CASSFRDIYYEQYF. CDR3 DNA: TGTGCCAGCAGTTTCCGGGACATTTACTACGAGCAGTACTTC. The chain couples TRBV6-5 to TRBJ2-7, with a possible D match to TRBD1 (6 bases). This CDR3 is built from 14 residues. The V end was cut by 4 bases, the J end by 3 bases, with 13 bases between. Germline lookup yields CDR1 MNHEY and CDR2 SVGAGI.

The CDR3 sequence is CASSKEGTVEKLFF. The DNA of the CDR3 is TGCGCCAGCAGCAAGGAGGGGACGGTAGAAAAACTGTTTTTT. The chain couples TRBV5-1 to TRBJ1-4, with D maybe TRBD1 (5 bases). Between the trimmed V and J ends, which lost 4 bases and 8 bases, there was a span of 15 bases. The germline V gene has CDR1 SGHRS and CDR2 YFSETQ. This CDR3 contains 14 residues.

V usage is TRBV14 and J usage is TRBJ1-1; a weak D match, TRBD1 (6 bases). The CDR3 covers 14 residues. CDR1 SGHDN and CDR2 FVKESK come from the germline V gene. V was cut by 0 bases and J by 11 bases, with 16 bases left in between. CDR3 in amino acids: CASSQDRSTGRAFF. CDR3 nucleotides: TGTGCCAGCAGCCAAGATCGGAGTACAGGGCGGGCTTTCTTT.

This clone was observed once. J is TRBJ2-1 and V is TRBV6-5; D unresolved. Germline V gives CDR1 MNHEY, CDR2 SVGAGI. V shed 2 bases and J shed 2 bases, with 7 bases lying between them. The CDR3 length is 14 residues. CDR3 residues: CASSYRFAYNEQFF. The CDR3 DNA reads TGTGCCAGCAGTTACCGTTTCGCCTACAATGAGCAGTTCTTC.

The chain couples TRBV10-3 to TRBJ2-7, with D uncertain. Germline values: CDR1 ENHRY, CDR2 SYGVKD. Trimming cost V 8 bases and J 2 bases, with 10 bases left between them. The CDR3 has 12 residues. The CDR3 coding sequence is TGTGCCATCGCGGAAGGAACCTACGAGCAGTACTTC. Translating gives CAIAEGTYEQYF.

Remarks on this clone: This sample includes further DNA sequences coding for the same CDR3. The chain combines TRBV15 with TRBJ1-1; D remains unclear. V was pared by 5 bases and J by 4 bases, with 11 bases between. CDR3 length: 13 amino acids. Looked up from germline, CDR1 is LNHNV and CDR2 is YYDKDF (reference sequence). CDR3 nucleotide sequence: TGTGCCACCAGCGGACGTCGGGGCACTGAAGCTTTCTTT. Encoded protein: CATSGRRGTEAFF.

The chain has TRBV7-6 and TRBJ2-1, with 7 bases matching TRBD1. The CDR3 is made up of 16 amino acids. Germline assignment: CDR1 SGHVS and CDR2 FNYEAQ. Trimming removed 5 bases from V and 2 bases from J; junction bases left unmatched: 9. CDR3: CASSPQRQGTYNEQFF. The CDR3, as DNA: TGTGCCAGCAGCCCCCAGCGACAGGGAACCTACAATGAGCAGTTCTTC.

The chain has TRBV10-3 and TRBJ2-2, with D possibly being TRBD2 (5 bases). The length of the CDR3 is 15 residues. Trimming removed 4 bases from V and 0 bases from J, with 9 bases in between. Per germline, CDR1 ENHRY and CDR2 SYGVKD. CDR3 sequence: CAISGAGTNTGELFF. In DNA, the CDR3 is TGTGCCATCAGTGGGGCGGGCACGAACACCGGGGAGCTGTTTTTT.

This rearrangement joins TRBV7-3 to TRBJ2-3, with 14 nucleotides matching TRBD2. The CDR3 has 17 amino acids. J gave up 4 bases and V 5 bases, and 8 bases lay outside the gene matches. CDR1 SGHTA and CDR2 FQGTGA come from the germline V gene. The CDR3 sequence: CASSRGGLAGVADTQYF. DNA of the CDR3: TGTGCCAGCAGCCGCGGGGGACTAGCGGGAGTGGCAGATACGCAGTATTTT.

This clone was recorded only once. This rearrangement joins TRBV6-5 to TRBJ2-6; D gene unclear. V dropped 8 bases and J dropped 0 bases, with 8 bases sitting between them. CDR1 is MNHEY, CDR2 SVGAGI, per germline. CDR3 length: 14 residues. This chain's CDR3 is CASSVYSGANVLTF. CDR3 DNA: TGTGCCAGCTCAGTTTACTCTGGGGCCAACGTCCTGACTTTC.

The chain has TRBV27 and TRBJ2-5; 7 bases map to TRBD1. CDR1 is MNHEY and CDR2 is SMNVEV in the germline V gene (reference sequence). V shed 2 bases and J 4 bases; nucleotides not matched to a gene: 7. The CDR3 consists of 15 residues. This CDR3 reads CASSLEGALGETQYF. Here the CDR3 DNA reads TGTGCCAGCAGTTTAGAGGGGGCCTTAGGAGAGACCCAGTACTTC.

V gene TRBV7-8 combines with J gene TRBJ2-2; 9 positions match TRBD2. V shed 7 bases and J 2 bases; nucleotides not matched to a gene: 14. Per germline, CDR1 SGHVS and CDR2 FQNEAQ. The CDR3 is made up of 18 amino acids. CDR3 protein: CASTSVQREAANTGELFF. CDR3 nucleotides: TGTGCCAGCACCTCCGTGCAGCGGGAGGCCGCCAACACCGGGGAGCTGTTTTTT.

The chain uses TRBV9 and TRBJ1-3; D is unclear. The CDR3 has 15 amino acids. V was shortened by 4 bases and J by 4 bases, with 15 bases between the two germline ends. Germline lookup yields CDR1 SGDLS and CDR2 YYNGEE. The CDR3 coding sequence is TGTGCCAGCAGCCCTATTTACGGGGTCGGAAACACCATATATTTT. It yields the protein CASSPIYGVGNTIYF.

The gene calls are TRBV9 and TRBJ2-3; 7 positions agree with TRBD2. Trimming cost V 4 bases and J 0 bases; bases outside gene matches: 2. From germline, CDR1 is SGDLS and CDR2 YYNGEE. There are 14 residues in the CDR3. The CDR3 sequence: CASSPRGSTDTQYF. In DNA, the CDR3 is TGTGCCAGCAGCCCGCGGGGGAGCACAGATACGCAGTATTTT. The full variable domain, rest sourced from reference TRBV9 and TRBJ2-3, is DSGVTQTPKHLITATGQRVTLRCSPRSGDLSVYWYQQSLDQGLQFLIQYYNGEERAKGNILERFSAQQFPDLHSELNLSSLELGDSALYFCASSPRGSTDTQYFGPGTRLTVL.

The CDR3 DNA is TGTGCCAGCAACCCGAGTCCACGGGGGGCTGCTTATGGCTACACCTTC. Protein sequence: CASNPSPRGAAYGYTF. The chain combines TRBV7-2 with TRBJ1-2; weak D call: TRBD1 (6 bases). The germline V gene encodes CDR1 SGHTA and CDR2 FQGNSA. This CDR3 has 16 amino acids. Trimming cost V 7 bases and J 5 bases, with 23 bases left between them.

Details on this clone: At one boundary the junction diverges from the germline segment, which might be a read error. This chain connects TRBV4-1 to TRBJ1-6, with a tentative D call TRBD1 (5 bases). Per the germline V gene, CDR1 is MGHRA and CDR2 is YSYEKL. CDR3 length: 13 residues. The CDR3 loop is CASSQGRGDSYLF. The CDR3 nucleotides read TGCGCCAGCAGCCAAGGCCGGGGGGACTCCTATCTCTTT.

CDR3 bases: TGCGCCCCGGACAGGTTTGAAGCTTTCTTT. It specifies CAPDRFEAFF. The chain couples TRBV23-1 to TRBJ1-1, with TRBD1 matching over 7 bases. TRBV23-1 is sorted into the ORF group, with uncertain function. V dropped 11 bases and J dropped 7; count of bases not matched to a gene: 4. The CDR3 totals 10 residues.

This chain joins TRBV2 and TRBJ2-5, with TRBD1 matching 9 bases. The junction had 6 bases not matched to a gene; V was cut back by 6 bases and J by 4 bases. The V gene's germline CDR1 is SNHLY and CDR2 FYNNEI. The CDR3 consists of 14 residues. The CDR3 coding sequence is TGTGCCAGCAGCCGACAGGGGGTTGGAGAGACCCAGTACTTC. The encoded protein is CASSRQGVGETQYF.

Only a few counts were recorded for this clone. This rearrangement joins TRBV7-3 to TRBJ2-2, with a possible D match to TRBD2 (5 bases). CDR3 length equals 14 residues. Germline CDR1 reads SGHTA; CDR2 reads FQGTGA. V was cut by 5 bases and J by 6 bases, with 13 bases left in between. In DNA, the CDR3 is TGTGCCAGCAGCCTCCAGGCGGGTGCCGGGGAGCTGTTTTTT. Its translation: CASSLQAGAGELFF.

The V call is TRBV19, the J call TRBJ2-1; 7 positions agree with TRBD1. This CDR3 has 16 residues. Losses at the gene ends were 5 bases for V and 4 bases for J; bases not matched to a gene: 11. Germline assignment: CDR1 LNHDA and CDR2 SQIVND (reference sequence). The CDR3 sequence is CASSVRTGGLYNEQFF. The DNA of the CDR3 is TGTGCCAGTAGTGTGAGGACAGGAGGATTATACAATGAGCAGTTCTTC.

CDR3 sequence: CAWVPGQGSYTF. CDR3 nucleotide sequence: TGTGCCTGGGTTCCGGGACAGGGTAGCTACACCTTC. The genes are TRBV30 and TRBJ1-2, with TRBD1 matching over 9 bases. The germline V gene encodes CDR1 GTSNPN and CDR2 SVGIG (reference sequence). Trimming took 5 bases from V and 9 from J; bases not matched to a gene: 7. This CDR3 spans 12 amino acids.

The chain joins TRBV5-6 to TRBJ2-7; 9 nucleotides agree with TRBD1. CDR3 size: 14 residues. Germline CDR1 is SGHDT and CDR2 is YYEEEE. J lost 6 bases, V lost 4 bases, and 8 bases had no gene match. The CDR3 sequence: CASSPGQGTFEQYF. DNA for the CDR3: TGTGCCAGCAGCCCGGGACAGGGAACTTTCGAGCAGTACTTC. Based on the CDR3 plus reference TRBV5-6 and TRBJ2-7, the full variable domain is DAGVTQSPTHLIKTRGQQVTLRCSPKSGHDTVSWYQQALGQGPQFIFQYYEEEERQRGNFPDRFSGHQFPNYSSELNVNALLLGDSALYLCASSPGQGTFEQYFGPGTRLTVT.

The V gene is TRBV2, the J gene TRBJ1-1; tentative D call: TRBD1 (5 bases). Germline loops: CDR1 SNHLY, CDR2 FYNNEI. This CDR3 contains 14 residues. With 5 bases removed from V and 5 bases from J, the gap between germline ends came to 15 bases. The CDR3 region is CASSYLRGTTEAFF. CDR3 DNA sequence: TGTGCCAGCAGTTATTTGCGGGGGACGACTGAAGCTTTCTTT. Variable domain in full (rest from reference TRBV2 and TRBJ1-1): EPEVTQTPSHQVTQMGQEVILRCVPISNHLYFYWYRQILGQKVEFLVSFYNNEISEKSEIFDDQFSVERPDGSNFTLKIRSTKLEDSAMYFCASSYLRGTTEAFFGQGTRLTVV.

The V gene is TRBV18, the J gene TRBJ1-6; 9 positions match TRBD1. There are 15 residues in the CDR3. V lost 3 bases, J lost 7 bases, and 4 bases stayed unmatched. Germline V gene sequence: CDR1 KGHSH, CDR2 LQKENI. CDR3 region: CASSPADRGNSPLHF. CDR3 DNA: TGTGCCAGCTCACCGGCGGACAGGGGAAATTCACCCCTCCACTTT.

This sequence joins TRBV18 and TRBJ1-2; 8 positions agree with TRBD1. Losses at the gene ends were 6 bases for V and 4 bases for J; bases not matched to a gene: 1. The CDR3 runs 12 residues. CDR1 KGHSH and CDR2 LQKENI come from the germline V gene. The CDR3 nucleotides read TGTGCCAGCTCCGGACAGGGCTATGGCTACACCTTC. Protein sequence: CASSGQGYGYTF. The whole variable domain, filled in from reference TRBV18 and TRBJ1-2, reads NAGVMQNPRHLVRRRGQEARLRCSPMKGHSHVYWYRQLPEEGLKFMVYLQKENIIDESGMPKERFSAEFPKEGPSILRIQQVVRGDSAAYFCASSGQGYGYTFGSGTRLTVV.